The 23 T cell receptor beta chains below were found in one sample sequenced in a study of coeliac disease. The method was immunoSEQ multiplex PCR; TCRdb's version includes in-frame clones alone and lacks a portion of them. The table has over 3,000 clones, roughly 60% seen once. The specimen sequenced was lymphocytes from the gut lamina propria. Receptor source: a woman between 45 and 60 years old without celiac disease.

The chain combines TRBV6-5 with TRBJ2-7; D possibly corresponds to TRBD1 (5 bases). CDR1 MNHEY and CDR2 SVGAGI come from the germline V gene. The V gene lost 4 bases and the J gene lost 3 bases, with 10 bases spanning the gap. The CDR3 consists of 13 residues. The DNA for the CDR3 is TGTGCCAGCAGTTCGGACACCCTCTACGAGCAGTACTTC. This sequence encodes CASSSDTLYEQYF.

This clone was seen a handful of times. This chain links TRBV19 with TRBJ2-2, with a weak D call TRBD2 (6 bases). The length of the CDR3 is 15 residues. V shed 9 bases and J shed 0 bases, with 14 bases lying between them. Germline CDR1 is LNHDA and CDR2 is SQIVND (reference sequence). The CDR3 here is CASAPGVTNTGELFF. The CDR3 DNA reads as TGTGCCAGCGCTCCGGGGGTGACGAACACCGGGGAGCTGTTTTTT.

This clone has just a few counts. The gene calls are TRBV28 and TRBJ1-1, with a tentative D call TRBD1 (6 bases). CDR1 is MDHEN, CDR2 SYDVKM, per germline. Trimming took off 6 bases at V and 4 bases at J, with 15 bases between the two ends. The CDR3 has 14 amino acids. The CDR3 bases are TGTGCCAGCAGCACCACCGGGGGGCCCACTGAAGCTTTCTTT. As protein: CASSTTGGPTEAFF. The full variable domain, rest sourced from reference TRBV28 and TRBJ1-1, is DVKVTQSSRYLVKRTGEKVFLECVQDMDHENMFWYRQDPGLGLRLIYFSYDVKMKEKGDIPEGYSVSREKKERFSLILESASTNQTSMYLCASSTTGGPTEAFFGQGTRLTVV.

The chain recombines TRBV19 with TRBJ2-3, with a weak D call TRBD2 (6 bases). From germline, CDR1 is LNHDA and CDR2 SQIVND (reference sequence). The CDR3 consists of 15 residues. The V and J ends lost 7 bases and 2 bases respectively, with 16 bases between them. Here the CDR3 DNA reads TGTGCCAGTAATCCCGGGACTCAAGACACAGATACGCAGTATTTT. This codes for CASNPGTQDTDTQYF.

The chain has TRBV2 and TRBJ1-4, with D uncertain. CDR1 and CDR2 from the germline V gene are SNHLY and FYNNEI. The CDR3 runs 15 residues. Trimming removed 6 bases from V and 0 bases from J, with 11 bases in between. CDR3 amino acids: CASRWSFSTNEKLFF. CDR3 nucleotides: TGTGCCAGCAGATGGAGTTTCTCAACTAATGAAAAACTGTTTTTT.

The J gene is TRBJ1-4, the V gene TRBV27; D not resolved. Trimming shortened V by 0 bases and J by 7 bases, and 12 bases separated the two germline ends. From germline, CDR1 is MNHEY and CDR2 SMNVEV (reference sequence). The CDR3 totals 15 residues. The CDR3 coding sequence is TGTGCCAGCAGTTTATCGATGCATCGGAGTGAAAAACTGTTTTTT. It codes for CASSLSMHRSEKLFF. Full variable domain (remainder filled in from reference TRBV27 and TRBJ1-4): EAQVTQNPRYLITVTGKKLTVTCSQNMNHEYMSWYRQDPGLGLRQIYYSMNVEVTDKGDVPEGYKVSRKEKRNFPLILESPSPNQTSLYFCASSLSMHRSEKLFFGSGTQLSVL.

The V call is TRBV9, the J call TRBJ2-3; possible D gene TRBD2, 7 bases. Germline CDR1 is SGDLS and CDR2 is YYNGEE. The CDR3 has 16 residues. Trimming shortened V by 0 bases and J by 4 bases, and 15 bases separated the two germline ends. The CDR3 is CASSVATGGGSDTQYF. CDR3 coding DNA: TGTGCCAGCAGCGTAGCTACGGGGGGCGGATCAGATACGCAGTATTTT.

V usage is TRBV19 and J usage is TRBJ1-2; 11 bases agree with TRBD1. The CDR3 totals 16 residues. From germline, CDR1 is LNHDA and CDR2 SQIVND (reference sequence). V dropped 3 bases and J dropped 4; count of bases not matched to a gene: 7. The CDR3 nucleotides are TGTGCCAGTAGTATCCCATCCGGGACAGGGGGCTATGGCTACACCTTC. Translating gives CASSIPSGTGGYGYTF.

The chain couples TRBV5-6 to TRBJ1-5, with 7 bases matching TRBD1. CDR1 is SGHDT and CDR2 is YYEEEE in the germline V gene. This CDR3 spans 14 amino acids. J was trimmed by 3 bases and V by 1 base; bases with no gene match: 1. The CDR3, as DNA: TGTGCCAGCAGCTTGACAGGGGCCAATCAGCCCCAGCATTTT. Translated, it gives CASSLTGANQPQHF.

This chain joins TRBV29-1 and TRBJ2-1; D is unclear. This CDR3 has 11 residues. With 8 bases removed from V and 6 bases from J, the gap between germline ends came to 11 bases. From germline, CDR1 is SQVTM and CDR2 ANQGSEA. The CDR3 region is CSPRHGNEQFF. CDR3 nucleotide sequence: TGCAGCCCCAGACATGGCAATGAGCAGTTCTTC.

The V and J genes are TRBV5-1 and TRBJ1-1, with D possibly being TRBD1 (5 bases). Germline lookup yields CDR1 SGHRS and CDR2 YFSETQ. Between the trimmed V and J ends, which lost 4 bases and 1 base, there was a span of 11 bases. The CDR3 spans 14 residues. CDR3 loop: CASSRGVSNTEAFF. The CDR3 region has the DNA TGCGCCAGCAGCCGGGGGGTCTCGAACACTGAAGCTTTCTTT.

The CDR3 region has the DNA TGTGCCAGCAGCTTGGGAGGTTTCTCTGGAAACACCATATATTTT. Protein: CASSLGGFSGNTIYF. The gene calls are TRBV7-6 and TRBJ1-3; D gene unclear. V lost 3 bases, J lost 0 bases, and 9 bases lay in between. Per the germline V gene, CDR1 is SGHVS and CDR2 is FNYEAQ. This CDR3 region has 15 residues.

This clone came up a few times. The chain has TRBV14 and TRBJ2-7, with 11 bases matching TRBD2. Per germline, CDR1 SGHDN and CDR2 FVKESK. The CDR3 length is 19 residues. Trimming removed 2 bases from V and 0 bases from J; junction bases left unmatched: 12. DNA for the CDR3: TGTGCCAGCAGCCAACGCGGGGCTAGCGGGGGGTATAGCTCCTACGAGCAGTACTTC. This sequence encodes CASSQRGASGGYSSYEQYF.

The genes are TRBV19 and TRBJ2-2; TRBD1 is a possible D gene (5 bases). The CDR3 consists of 18 residues. Germline CDR1 reads LNHDA; CDR2 reads SQIVND (reference sequence). Trimming cost V 6 bases and J 0 bases, with 20 bases left between them. CDR3 loop: CASRSRRTDIANTGELFF. The CDR3 DNA sequence: TGTGCCAGTAGATCCCGTCGAACGGACATTGCGAACACCGGGGAGCTGTTTTTT.

V gene TRBV6-5 combines with J gene TRBJ1-4; a weak D match, TRBD1 (6 bases). CDR3 length equals 14 residues. Trimming took 7 bases from V and 8 from J, leaving 17 bases between them. Germline V lookup: CDR1 MNHEY, CDR2 SVGAGI. The CDR3 nucleotides are TGTGCCAGCAAAGACACAGGGTGGGACGAAAAACTGTTTTTT. This sequence encodes CASKDTGWDEKLFF.

The J gene is TRBJ1-1, the V gene TRBV2; TRBD1 is a possible D gene (5 bases). CDR1 and CDR2 (germline): SNHLY, FYNNEI. V was trimmed by 2 bases and J by 5 bases, leaving 9 bases between them. The CDR3 covers 13 residues. DNA of the CDR3: TGTGCCAGCAGTGAACAGGGAAGGACTGAAGCTTTCTTT. Protein sequence: CASSEQGRTEAFF.

This clone was found a few times. This chain links TRBV19 with TRBJ2-7, with TRBD1 as a possible D gene (6 bases). Germline assignment: CDR1 LNHDA and CDR2 SQIVND (reference sequence). CDR3 length equals 14 residues. V was pared by 5 bases and J by 2 bases, with 13 bases between. Here the CDR3 DNA reads TGTGCCAGTAGTTTCACAGGGATGACCTACGAGCAGTACTTC. Its protein product is CASSFTGMTYEQYF.

V is TRBV7-7 and J is TRBJ2-1; TRBD2 matches at 16 bases. Germline-derived CDR1 and CDR2 are SSHAT and FNYEAQ (reference sequence). With 3 bases clipped from V and 10 bases from J, the junction kept 6 bases outside the gene matches. CDR3 length: 16 residues. The CDR3 loop is CASSLGTSGGAREQFF. The CDR3 DNA reads TGTGCCAGCAGCTTGGGGACTAGCGGGGGGGCGCGGGAGCAGTTCTTC.

This chain uses TRBV18 with TRBJ2-2, with 9 bases lining up with TRBD2. Per germline, CDR1 KGHSH and CDR2 LQKENI. CDR3 length: 16 amino acids. V lost 1 base to trimming and J lost 1 base; unmatched junction nucleotides: 1. The CDR3: CASSPQLAGNTGELFF. In DNA, the CDR3 is TGTGCCAGCTCACCACAACTAGCGGGGAACACCGGGGAGCTGTTTTTT.

V and J are TRBV12-5 and TRBJ1-5; perhaps TRBD1 as D (6 bases). Germline V gives CDR1 LGHNT, CDR2 FRNRAP. Trimming took off 1 base at V and 5 bases at J, with 12 bases between the two ends. The CDR3 consists of 15 residues. The CDR3 sequence: CASGLATGLDQPQHF. CDR3 nucleotide sequence: TGTGCTAGTGGTTTGGCTACAGGGTTGGATCAGCCCCAGCATTTT.

By proportion, this clone is medium-sized (0.01 to 0.1%). The chain uses TRBV27 and TRBJ1-2; D is unresolved. Germline V CDR1 and CDR2: MNHEY, SMNVEV (reference sequence). The CDR3 covers 15 residues. V dropped 5 bases and J dropped 4 bases, with 17 bases sitting between them. The CDR3 nucleotides are TGTGCCAGCAGTCCATCTTCCCTGTCGGGCTATGGCTACACCTTC. It specifies CASSPSSLSGYGYTF.

The rearrangement joins TRBV19 to TRBJ1-1, with D possibly being TRBD1 (5 bases). This CDR3 is built from 15 residues. V gave up 4 bases and J gave up 1 base, with 13 bases separating them. Per germline, CDR1 LNHDA and CDR2 SQIVND (reference sequence). The CDR3, as DNA: TGTGCCAGTAGTAAGGGGCCCGGATGGAACACTGAAGCTTTCTTT. Amino acid sequence: CASSKGPGWNTEAFF. Full variable domain (rest looked up from reference TRBV19 and TRBJ1-1): DGGITQSPKYLFRKEGQNVTLSCEQNLNHDAMYWYRQDPGQGLRLIYYSQIVNDFQKGDIAEGYSVSREKKESFPLTVTSAQKNPTAFYLCASSKGPGWNTEAFFGQGTRLTVV.

The V gene is TRBV9, the J gene TRBJ2-1; 12 nucleotides align to TRBD2. The CDR3 contains 16 residues. V lost 4 bases, J lost 2 bases, and 4 bases stayed unmatched. Germline V lookup: CDR1 SGDLS, CDR2 YYNGEE. The CDR3 here is CASSLRLAGAYNEQFF. The CDR3 bases are TGTGCCAGCAGCCTTAGACTAGCGGGGGCCTACAATGAGCAGTTCTTC.